The entry below gives a single T cell receptor beta chain sequence along with its context. This CDR3 spans 13 amino acids. Germline-derived CDR1 and CDR2 are SGDLS and YYNGEE. Trimming removed 2 bases at V and 3 bases at J, with 8 bases between. These data come from a study of T cells after posttransplantation cyclophosphamide. Repertoires were generated with immunoSEQ multiplex PCR, while TCRdb's copy carries only in-frame clones and drops some. There are 30,000 to 35,000 clones in the sample, none observed a single time. This rearrangement joins TRBV9 to TRBJ1-2; a weak D match, TRBD1 (5 bases). Sequencing used PBMCs. The sequence was collected from a woman aged 45-65 years in good health and a related stem cell transplant donor. CDR3 sequence reads: CASSVQGDYGYTF. The CDR3, as DNA: TGTGCCAGCAGCGTCCAGGGCGACTATGGCTACACCTTC.